The source of this T cell receptor beta chain is a study of blood T cells in healthy people across ages. Study conclusions and caveats: Age showed a roughly linear inverse relationship with TCR beta diversity per million T cells.

PCR was performed a second time for about 6 to 12 cycles using a sample-barcoded 5' primer and a J-beta primer mix. TCRdb fed the 5' RACE reads into MiXCR, producing one record per CDR3 protein. The sample records over a million distinct CDR3 sequences, roughly 45% being singletons. The trim removed 5 bases at V and 9 bases at J, leaving 13 bases unmatched. Germline values: CDR1 DFQATT, CDR2 SNEGSKA (reference sequence). The length of the CDR3 is 14 residues. The authors drew around 9.4 milliliters of peripheral blood from each donor. They isolated at least 7 million PBMCs from each sample. This clonotype showed up just a few times. The antigen remains undetermined.

The TCR originated in an older woman in good health. J is TRBJ2-1 and V is TRBV20-1, with 7 bases identical to TRBD1. The sequenced sample was blood. The CDR3 region is CSAPRRQGASEQFF. The DNA for the CDR3 is TGCAGTGCTCCCCGGAGACAGGGTGCGAGTGAGCAGTTCTTC.